This TCR beta chain was captured in a study of T-cell memory formation after mild COVID-19. Across the whole study: There were largely donor-specific TCR clusters. General study results and limits: Memory sampled before infection contained some responding clones, suggesting cross-reactive memory joined.

As to this clonotype: Its antigen is still unknown.

The V end lost 6 bases, the J end lost 1 base, and 16 bases lay between the germline ends. Looked up from germline, CDR1 is SGHRS and CDR2 is YFSETQ. The CDR3 loop spans 15 amino acids. TCRdb redid the calling of the 5' RACE reads with MiXCR, one entry per CDR3 protein. The data hold around 300,000 distinct CDR3 sequences, with roughly 13% observed a single time. The receptor's source is a man aged 18 to 30 who had mild COVID-19 (a few samples of this study predate the infection). Cell type and time point are not known. V gene TRBV5-1 combines with J gene TRBJ2-5; tentative D call: TRBD2 (6 bases). The specimen was PBMCs or a T cell subset sorted from them (not recorded which). The CDR3 sequence is CASTFGTPLQETQYF. CDR3 bases: TGCGCCAGCACCTTCGGGACTCCCCTCCAAGAGACCCAGTACTTC.